A selection of T cell receptor beta chains follows, all from one sample in a study of blood T cell repertoires in COVID-19. Sequencing was performed with immunoSEQ multiplex PCR; in TCRdb, only in-frame clones are kept and a portion is missing. The sample contains 210,000 or so clones, around 80% of which appear only once. Sequenced input: peripheral blood. The receptors were sampled from a human donor in a cohort sampled during active COVID-19. Each CDR3 is given without its conserved first and last residue.

v_call cdr3_aa
TRBV15 ATSSGQGYEQY
TRBV6-2/TRBV6-3 ASSYSQGAKTEAF
TRBV6-5 ASTLGGDTEAF
TRBV5-5 ASSVINRVLINPRTDTQY
TRBV9 ASTPGTSYNEQF
TRBV28 ASRRQANYGYT
TRBV28 ASRGSGVSTEAF
TRBV3-1/TRBV3-2 ASSQELAGGREQF
TRBV4-2 ASSQDRTGGWETQY
TRBV28 ASSKYRAYNEKLF
TRBV27 ASSPRGPTDTEAF
TRBV28 ASSLGGGPNLGAF
TRBV7-2 ASSRDRATNEKLF
TRBV19 ASTQGPLNYGYT
TRBV11-1 ASTQDRGDYEQY
TRBV28 ASSPHFPRNEQF
TRBV28 ASSDTLGQGKAGNTIY
TRBV5-1 ASSEVAGNNEQF
TRBV18 ASSPGGGVEQY
TRBV6-5 ASRPLSGANVLT
TRBV15 ATAQGGTGAYEQY
TRBV4-3 ASSQDVSGGYT
TRBV7-2 ASSFTRDSGNNEQF
TRBV4-1 ASSQERTSGNYEQY
TRBV4-3 ASSQGRNTEAF
TRBV28 ASTPMMGAPEAF
TRBV7-9 ASSYRGGRFQETQY
TRBV18 ASSPGTSYEQY
TRBV18 ASSPQGAEGYT
TRBV5-4 ASSLGQGGQPQH